This TCR beta chain was retrieved from a study of T cells in Graves' hyperthyroidism and ophthalmopathy. V dropped 3 bases and J dropped 1; count of bases not matched to a gene: 3. This CDR3 contains 15 residues. The V gene's germline CDR1 is SGDLS and CDR2 YYNGEE. The TCR beta CDR3 regions underwent amplification using RNA transcripts as the source. Researchers ran a first-round RT-PCR on the TCR CDR3 using the HTBI primer set. MiXCR, applied by TCRdb to the multiplex PCR reads, yields one record per CDR3 protein. Of around 300,000 distinct CDR3 sequences listed, about 20% are singletons. This clonotype has just a few counts.

This sequence originates from a man in his thirties or forties with Graves' ophthalmopathy. The rearrangement joins TRBV9 to TRBJ1-5, with TRBD1 matching over 8 bases. Specimen: blood. CDR3 protein: CASSEQGVSNQPQHF. The CDR3 nucleotides are TGTGCCAGCAGCGAACAGGGGGTCAGCAATCAGCCCCAGCATTTT. Full variable domain (rest looked up from reference TRBV9 and TRBJ1-5): DSGVTQTPKHLITATGQRVTLRCSPRSGDLSVYWYQQSLDQGLQFLIQYYNGEERAKGNILERFSAQQFPDLHSELNLSSLELGDSALYFCASSEQGVSNQPQHFGDGTRLSIL.